These 17 T cell receptor beta chains share one sample of origin, sequenced in a study of blood T cell repertoires in COVID-19. Using immunoSEQ multiplex PCR, the repertoire was profiled, and TCRdb retains in-frame clones only, with some absent. The table lists approximately 300,000 clones, 80% to 90% of them singletons, with more than 4% in the top ten. Sequencing was done on a sample of PBMCs or T cells enriched from blood (not recorded which). The receptors shown here come from a woman aged 25 to 39 who had recovered from COVID-19.

This sequence joins TRBV30 and TRBJ1-6; D call uncertain. CDR3 length: 16 amino acids. Trimming pared 0 bases from V and 6 bases from J, leaving 15 bases between. Per germline, CDR1 GTSNPN and CDR2 SVGIG (reference sequence). CDR3 DNA sequence: TGTGCCTGGAGTGTACCGTTGCGTCATTTTAATTCACCCCTCCACTTT. The encoded protein is CAWSVPLRHFNSPLHF.

CDR3 sequence reads: CASSFQAGAWETQYF. The DNA for the CDR3 is TGTGCCAGCAGTTTCCAAGCGGGAGCTTGGGAGACCCAGTACTTC. The chain links TRBV28 to TRBJ2-5, with 8 bases matching TRBD2. Germline values: CDR1 MDHEN, CDR2 SYDVKM. CDR3 length: 15 amino acids. Trimming took 3 bases from V and 5 from J; bases not matched to a gene: 8.

The chain has TRBV2 and TRBJ1-1; 8 bases fit TRBD1. Germline V gene data show CDR1 as SNHLY and CDR2 as FYNNEI. V shed 8 bases, J shed 5 bases, and the junction held 10 bases outside the gene matches. The CDR3 sequence is 14 residues long. Written as DNA, the CDR3 is TGTGCCAGCCTCGAGGACAGGGTAATGACTGAAGCTTTCTTT. Translated, it gives CASLEDRVMTEAFF.

This clone was seen only once. The CDR3 bases are TGTGCCATCAGTGAGTCGGGCAGGGACCAAGAGACCCAGTACTTC. It translates to CAISESGRDQETQYF. The chain uses TRBV10-3 and TRBJ2-5; D perhaps matches TRBD1 (5 bases). CDR1 and CDR2 from the germline V gene are ENHRY and SYGVKD. The CDR3 extends over 15 amino acids. The V and J ends lost 0 bases and 0 bases respectively, with 8 bases between them.

The rearrangement uses TRBV7-9 and TRBJ1-1; no reliable D call. This CDR3 is 13 amino acids long. Germline V gene data show CDR1 as SEHNR and CDR2 as FQNEAQ (reference sequence). V gave up 3 bases and J gave up 4 bases, with 9 bases separating them. This CDR3 is CASSFPSGTEAFF. Here the CDR3 DNA reads TGTGCCAGCAGCTTTCCCAGCGGCACTGAAGCTTTCTTT.

The chain recombines TRBV6-5 with TRBJ1-1; the D is unclear. Germline V gene data show CDR1 as MNHEY and CDR2 as SVGAGI. V shed 4 bases and J shed 0 bases, with 6 bases lying between them. The CDR3 has 13 residues. The CDR3 DNA is TGTGCCAGCAGTTCGGCGGTGAACACTGAAGCTTTCTTT. Translating it yields CASSSAVNTEAFF.

This clone was observed once. This chain connects TRBV6-6 to TRBJ2-7; 8 bases match TRBD1. Per germline, CDR1 MNHNY and CDR2 SVGAGI (reference sequence). The V gene end was trimmed by 4 bases and the J gene end by 4 bases; junction bases not matched to a gene: 12. The CDR3 sequence is 16 residues long. CDR3 in DNA: TGTGCCAGCAGTTCATGGGACAGGAGAAAAGCGTACGAGCAGTACTTC. It is translated as CASSSWDRRKAYEQYF.

V is TRBV2 and J is TRBJ1-1, with 7 bases fitting TRBD1. CDR1 and CDR2 from the germline V gene are SNHLY and FYNNEI. The CDR3 totals 14 residues. V shed 6 bases and J 1 base; nucleotides not matched to a gene: 5. The CDR3 DNA reads TGTGCCAGCAGCCAAGGACAGGCGAACACTGAAGCTTTCTTT. Its protein product is CASSQGQANTEAFF.

The chain combines TRBV7-8 with TRBJ1-5; D may be TRBD1 (5 bases). V dropped 1 base and J dropped 5 bases, with 15 bases sitting between them. This CDR3 spans 16 amino acids. Germline CDR1 reads SGHVS; CDR2 reads FQNEAQ. Written as DNA, the CDR3 is TGTGCCAGCAGCTTAGAGGGGAAATCCCTGGATCAGCCCCAGCATTTT. Translation gives CASSLEGKSLDQPQHF. Filled out from reference TRBV7-8 and TRBJ1-5, the complete variable domain reads GAGVSQSPRYKVAKRGQDVALRCDPISGHVSLFWYQQALGQGPEFLTYFQNEAQLDKSGLPSDRFFAERPEGSVSTLKIQRTQQEDSAVYLCASSLEGKSLDQPQHFGDGTRLSIL.

The rearrangement uses TRBV7-2 and TRBJ2-7, with 11 bases that match TRBD1. The CDR3 loop spans 16 amino acids. Germline assignment: CDR1 SGHTA and CDR2 FQGNSA. Losses at the gene ends were 1 base for V and 3 bases for J; bases not matched to a gene: 5. The CDR3 is CASSLDTGTGGYEQYF. Written as DNA, the CDR3 is TGTGCCAGCAGCTTAGATACCGGGACAGGGGGCTACGAGCAGTACTTC. Full variable domain (rest looked up from reference TRBV7-2 and TRBJ2-7): GAGVSQSPSNKVTEKGKDVELRCDPISGHTALYWYRQSLGQGLEFLIYFQGNSAPDKSGLPSDRFSAERTGGSVSTLTIQRTQQEDSAVYLCASSLDTGTGGYEQYFGPGTRLTVT.

The chain has TRBV5-1 and TRBJ2-2; TRBD1 matches 7 bases. The CDR3 loop spans 14 amino acids. The V gene's germline CDR1 is SGHRS and CDR2 YFSETQ. V lost 5 bases to trimming and J lost 5 bases; unmatched junction nucleotides: 6. The CDR3 region is CASRPGQETGELFF. Written as DNA, the CDR3 is TGCGCCAGCAGACCCGGACAGGAAACCGGGGAGCTGTTTTTT.

CDR3 amino acids: CASEEGSGTGAYEQYF. The CDR3 region has the DNA TGCGCCAGCGAAGAGGGTTCCGGGACAGGGGCGTACGAGCAGTACTTC. This chain joins TRBV10-2 and TRBJ2-7, with 10 positions matching TRBD1. This CDR3 has 16 residues. Germline V gene sequence: CDR1 WSHSY, CDR2 SAAADI. The junction had 14 bases not matched to a gene; V was cut back by 8 bases and J by 4 bases.

The chain joins TRBV19 to TRBJ1-5, with 7 bases aligning to TRBD1. This CDR3 has 15 residues. The V segment lost 6 bases and the J segment 1 base; nucleotides outside the gene matches: 6. Germline values: CDR1 LNHDA, CDR2 SQIVND (reference sequence). The CDR3 DNA sequence: TGTGCCAGTAGATCACAGGGGCTCAGCAATCAGCCCCAGCATTTT. It codes for CASRSQGLSNQPQHF.

V gene TRBV7-6 combines with J gene TRBJ2-3; 13 bases fit TRBD2. V lost 4 bases to trimming and J lost 5 bases; unmatched junction nucleotides: 9. Germline CDR1 and CDR2: SGHVS and FNYEAQ. CDR3 length: 17 amino acids. This CDR3 is CASSSRTSGGSLDTQYF. CDR3 DNA sequence: TGTGCCAGCAGCTCGAGGACTAGCGGGGGCTCTTTAGATACGCAGTATTTT.

The rearrangement joins TRBV6-4 to TRBJ1-2, with 7 bases aligning to TRBD1. This CDR3 contains 15 residues. The junction had 6 bases not matched to a gene; V was cut back by 0 bases and J by 5 bases. Germline CDR1 is MRHNA and CDR2 is SNTAGT. Here the CDR3 reads CASSDSRGGRYGYTF. DNA for the CDR3: TGTGCCAGCAGTGACTCAAGAGGGGGCAGGTATGGCTACACCTTC.

This rearrangement joins TRBV18 to TRBJ2-5; D remains unclear. The CDR3 loop spans 17 amino acids. V lost 2 bases and J 2 bases, leaving 18 bases between the germline ends. Germline CDR1 and CDR2: KGHSH and LQKENI. The CDR3 nucleotides read TGTGCCAGCTCACCATTTTCCGGCAGGCAGACACAAGAGACCCAGTACTTC. It yields the protein CASSPFSGRQTQETQYF.

The V and J genes are TRBV5-6 and TRBJ2-7; perhaps TRBD2 as D (6 bases). Germline CDR1 and CDR2: SGHDT and YYEEEE. Trimming stripped 5 bases from V and 7 bases from J, with 13 bases between. This CDR3 has 12 amino acids. The chain's CDR3 is CASSPGAREQYF. The CDR3 DNA follows: TGTGCCAGCAGTCCGGGAGCTCGGGAGCAGTACTTC.